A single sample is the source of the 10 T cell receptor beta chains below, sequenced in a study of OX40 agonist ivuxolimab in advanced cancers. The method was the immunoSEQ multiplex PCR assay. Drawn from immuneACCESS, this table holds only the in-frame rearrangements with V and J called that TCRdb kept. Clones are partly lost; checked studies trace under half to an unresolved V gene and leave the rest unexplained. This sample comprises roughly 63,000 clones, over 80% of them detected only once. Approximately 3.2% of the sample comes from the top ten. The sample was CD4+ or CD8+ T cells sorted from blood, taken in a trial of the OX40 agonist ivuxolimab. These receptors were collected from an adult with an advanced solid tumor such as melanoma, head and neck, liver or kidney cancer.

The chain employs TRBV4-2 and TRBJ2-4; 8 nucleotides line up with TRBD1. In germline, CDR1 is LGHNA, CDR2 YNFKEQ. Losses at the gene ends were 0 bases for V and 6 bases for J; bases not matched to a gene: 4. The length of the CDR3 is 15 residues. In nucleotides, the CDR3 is TGTGCCAGCAGCCAAGAGGGGCAGGGGGCAAACATTCAGTACTTC. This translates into CASSQEGQGANIQYF.

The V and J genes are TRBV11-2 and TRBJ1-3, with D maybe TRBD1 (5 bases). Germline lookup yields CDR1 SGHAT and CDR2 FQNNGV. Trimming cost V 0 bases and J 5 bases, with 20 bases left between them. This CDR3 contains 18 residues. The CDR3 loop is CASSLDLMDPGWRNTIYF. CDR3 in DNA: TGTGCCAGCAGCTTAGATCTAATGGACCCAGGGTGGCGAAACACCATATATTTT.

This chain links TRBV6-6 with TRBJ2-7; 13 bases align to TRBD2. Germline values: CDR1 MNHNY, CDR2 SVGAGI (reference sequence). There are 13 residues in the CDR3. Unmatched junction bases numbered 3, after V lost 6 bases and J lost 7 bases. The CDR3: CASRWTSGGEQYF. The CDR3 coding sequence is TGTGCCAGCAGGTGGACTAGCGGGGGTGAGCAGTACTTC.

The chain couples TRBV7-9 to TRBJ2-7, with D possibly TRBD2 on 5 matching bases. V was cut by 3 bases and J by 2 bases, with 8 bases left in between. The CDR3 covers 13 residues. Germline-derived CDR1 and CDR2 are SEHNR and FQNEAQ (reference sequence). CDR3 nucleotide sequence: TGTGCCAGCAGCTTGTGGGGAGCCTACGAGCAGTACTTC. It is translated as CASSLWGAYEQYF.

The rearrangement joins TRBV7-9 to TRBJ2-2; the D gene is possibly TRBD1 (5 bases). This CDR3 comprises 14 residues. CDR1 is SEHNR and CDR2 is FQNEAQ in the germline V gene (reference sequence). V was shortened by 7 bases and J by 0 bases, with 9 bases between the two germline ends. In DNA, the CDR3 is TGTGCCAGCACCAGGGCGACGAACACCGGGGAGCTGTTTTTT. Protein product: CASTRATNTGELFF.

Here the CDR3 reads CASSSATETQYF. As DNA, the CDR3 is TGTGCCAGCAGTTCCGCGACAGAGACCCAGTACTTC. The V and J genes are TRBV28 and TRBJ2-5; D not resolved. Germline V gene sequence: CDR1 MDHEN, CDR2 SYDVKM. The CDR3 is 12 amino acids. Trimming took 4 bases from V and 4 from J, leaving 7 bases between them. Variable domain in full (rest from reference TRBV28 and TRBJ2-5): DVKVTQSSRYLVKRTGEKVFLECVQDMDHENMFWYRQDPGLGLRLIYFSYDVKMKEKGDIPEGYSVSREKKERFSLILESASTNQTSMYLCASSSATETQYFGPGTRLLVL.

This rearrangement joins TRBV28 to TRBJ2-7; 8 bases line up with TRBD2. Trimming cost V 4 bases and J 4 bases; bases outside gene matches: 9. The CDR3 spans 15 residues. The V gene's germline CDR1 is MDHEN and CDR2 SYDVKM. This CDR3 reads CASSSPSGGNYEQYF. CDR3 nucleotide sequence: TGTGCCAGCAGTTCGCCCAGCGGGGGAAATTACGAGCAGTACTTC.

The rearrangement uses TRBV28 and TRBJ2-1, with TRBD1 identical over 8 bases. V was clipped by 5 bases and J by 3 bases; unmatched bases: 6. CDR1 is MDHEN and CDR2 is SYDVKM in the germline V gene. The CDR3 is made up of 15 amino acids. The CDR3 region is CASSTPGTGYNEQFF. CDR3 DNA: TGTGCCAGCAGTACTCCCGGGACAGGCTACAATGAGCAGTTCTTC.

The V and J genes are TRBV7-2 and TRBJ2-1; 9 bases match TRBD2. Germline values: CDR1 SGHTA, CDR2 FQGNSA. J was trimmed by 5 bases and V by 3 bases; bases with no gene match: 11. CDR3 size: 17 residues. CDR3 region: CASSFLAGTTKNNEQFF. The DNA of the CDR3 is TGTGCCAGCAGCTTTCTAGCGGGGACGACCAAGAACAATGAGCAGTTCTTC.

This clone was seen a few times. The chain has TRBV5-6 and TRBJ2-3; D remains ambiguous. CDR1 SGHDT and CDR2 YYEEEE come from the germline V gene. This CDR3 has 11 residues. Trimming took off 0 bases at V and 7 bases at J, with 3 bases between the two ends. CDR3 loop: CASSLANTQYF. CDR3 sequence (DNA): TGTGCCAGCAGCTTGGCAAATACGCAGTATTTT.